This passage covers 27 T cell receptor delta chains from one sample sequenced in a study of γδ T cells in repeated Plasmodium falciparum infection. TCRdb called clones from the multiplex PCR reads again using CATT. The table lists some 50,000 delta-chain clones, 1.6% of them singletons, with roughly 8.6% in the top ten. Flow sorting of PBMC yielded separate Vgamma9/Vdelta2+ and Vdelta2-negative gammadelta T cell populations for bulk repertoire analysis. Sequenced sample: gamma-delta T cells from blood. These receptors all come from a pool of human donors (malaria-infected and uninfected, not separated).

This clone has at least ten counts. This DNA's translation differs at residue 16 from TCRdb's protein, which comes from a much larger clone; a read error is likely, and the protein shown is translated from the DNA. The CDR3 region is CALGGIGGDLYTDKLTF. The CDR3 nucleotides are TGTGCTCTTGGGGGAATAGGGGGGGATCTGTACACCGATAAACTCACCTTT. The rearrangement links TRDV1 to TRDJ1; 7 bases align to TRDD3. The CDR3 sequence is 17 residues long. Germline assignment: CDR1 TSWWSYY and CDR2 QGS.

This clone was observed a handful of times. The protein TCRdb gives is from a much larger clone and does not agree with this DNA's translation at residue 4, likely a read error; the protein shown here comes from the DNA. The chain links TRDV2 to TRDJ1; TRDD3 matches at 12 bases. Germline CDR1 GEAIGNYY, CDR2 EKD. This CDR3 region has 21 residues. CDR3 DNA: TGTGCCTGTGGCACCCTCCCCCAGTCTCGTACTGGGGGATACCGCACCGATAAACTCATCTTT. Its translation is CACGTLPQSRTGGYRTDKLIF.

Worth noting for this clone: This DNA's translation differs at residue 18 from TCRdb's protein, which comes from a much larger clone; a read error is likely, and the protein shown is translated from the DNA. The chain combines TRDV1 with TRDJ1; TRDD3 agrees at 12 bases. Germline CDR1 is TSWWSYY and CDR2 is QGS. The CDR3 spans 21 residues. CDR3 sequence: CALGELNLLGDTLSYTDRLIF. CDR3 nucleotides: TGTGCTCTTGGGGAACTAAACCTACTGGGGGATACCTTATCTTACACCGATAGACTCATCTTT.

A word on this clone: The TCRdb protein comes from a much larger clone and disagrees with this DNA's translation at residue 8, likely due to a read error; the protein given here is derived from the DNA. The chain uses TRDV2 and TRDJ1; tentatively, D is TRDD3 (6 bases). Because TCRdb records no J gene, it was assigned here through a match of the DNA to germline. V was trimmed by 1 base and J by 1 base, leaving 15 bases between them. CDR1 is GEAIGNYY, CDR2 EKD, per germline. The CDR3 runs 16 residues. The CDR3 region is CACDTGIHRITDKLIF. The DNA of the CDR3 is TGTGCCTGTGACACGGGGATTCATAGGATCACCGATAAACTCATCTTT.

This clone was picked up a small number of times. The protein in TCRdb stems from a much larger clone and differs at residue 21 from this DNA's translation, likely a read error; here the protein is translated from the DNA. The rearrangement links TRDV1 to TRDJ2; 11 positions agree with TRDD3. CDR3 length: 26 residues. Germline V gene data show CDR1 as TSWWSYY and CDR2 as QGS. The CDR3 bases are TGTGCTCTTGGGGAACTAAGGTCCGTCCTTCCCAAACTACTGGGGGATAGGGGAGCTTTGGCAGCACAACTCTTCTTT. Translated: CALGELRSVLPKLLGDRGALAAQLFF.

Comments on this clone: TCRdb's protein, taken from a much larger clone, differs from this DNA's translation at residue 9, likely owing to a read error; the protein displayed comes from the DNA. The chain employs TRDV2 and TRDJ1; 9 nucleotides align to TRDD3. CDR3 size: 17 residues. V lost 2 bases and J lost 0; bases outside the gene matches: 9. The germline gives CDR1 GEAIGNYY, CDR2 EKD. The CDR3 spells CACDILGDEGYTDKLIF. In DNA form, the CDR3 reads TGTGCCTGTGACATACTGGGGGACGAAGGTTACACCGATAAACTCATCTTT.

There are a few counts of this clone. A far larger clone lies a single base away; this is likely a read error. The sample contains more than one DNA sequence encoding this CDR3. This chain links TRDV3 with TRDJ1; possible D gene TRDD3, 5 bases. Germline V CDR1 and CDR2: TVYSNPD, GDNSRS (reference sequence). V was trimmed by 3 bases and J by 2 bases, leaving 19 bases between them. The CDR3 runs 15 residues. CDR3: CALPAGTKGTDKLIF. CDR3 sequence (DNA): TGTGCCTTGCCGGCGGGGACCAAGGGTACCGATAAACTCATCTTT.

In this sample, this clone turned up a few times. Only one base separates this from a far larger clonotype, so it likely reflects a read error. Additional DNA sequences in this sample encode the identical CDR3. This sequence joins TRDV1 and TRDJ1; no clear D gene. The CDR3 spans 12 residues. CDR1 and CDR2 (germline): TSWWSYY, QGS. CDR3 loop: CALGEQYDKLIF. The DNA of the CDR3 is TGTGCTCTTGGGGAACAGTACGATAAGCTCATCTTT.

This clone has a handful of counts. The protein given by TCRdb reflects a much larger clone and differs at residue 7 from this DNA's translation, likely from a read error; the protein shown is the DNA's translation. V usage is TRDV1 and J usage is TRDJ1; possibly TRDD1 for D (5 bases). The J gene, not given by TCRdb, was assigned here from a germline match of the nucleotide sequence. V was shortened by 8 bases and J by 1 base, with 20 bases between the two germline ends. Germline values: CDR1 TSWWSYY, CDR2 QGS. CDR3 size: 16 residues. The CDR3 region has the DNA TGTGCTCTTAGGAAATGGAGGATTTATGGCACCGATAAACTCATCTTT. Encoded protein: CALRKWRIYGTDKLIF.

This clone was recorded many times. This may come from a read error, since a much larger clone is one base off. The chain has TRDV1 and TRDJ1; TRDD3 agrees at 9 bases. The CDR3 length is 21 residues. Germline CDR1 TSWWSYY, CDR2 QGS. Here the CDR3 reads CALGELVVSGDTCWDTDKPIF. The CDR3 bases are TGTGCTCTTGGGGAACTCGTAGTTTCGGGGGATACCTGCTGGGACACCGATAAACCCATCTTT.

As regards this clone: The TCRdb protein comes from a much larger clone and disagrees with this DNA's translation at residue 10, likely due to a read error; the protein given here is derived from the DNA. This chain uses TRDV1 with TRDJ1; TRDD3 is a possible D gene (6 bases). TCRdb gives no J gene; it was assigned here by matching the DNA to germline. CDR3 length: 17 amino acids. Germline lookup yields CDR1 TSWWSYY and CDR2 QGS. The CDR3 loop reads CAIGGCPGMVYTDKLIF. The CDR3 DNA follows: TGTGCTATTGGGGGGTGTCCCGGGATGGTGTACACCGATAAACTCATCTTT.

The chain employs TRDV2 and TRDJ1; 13 bases fit TRDD3. TCRdb is silent on the J gene; assignment here came from matching the DNA to germline. CDR1 is GEAIGNYY and CDR2 is EKD in the germline V gene. V dropped 0 bases and J dropped 7; count of bases not matched to a gene: 13. The length of the CDR3 is 18 residues. In DNA, the CDR3 is TGTGCCTGTGACACCCTACTGGGGGATACGCGAACCACCCCTAAACTCATCTTT. This sequence encodes CACDTLLGDTRTTPKLIF.

Turning to this clone: The TCRdb protein comes from a much larger clone and disagrees with this DNA's translation at residue 11, likely due to a read error; the protein given here is derived from the DNA. The V and J genes are TRDV1 and TRDJ1; TRDD3 matches at 8 bases. In germline, CDR1 is TSWWSYY, CDR2 QGS. Unmatched junction bases numbered 11, after V lost 2 bases and J lost 6 bases. The length of the CDR3 is 16 residues. CDR3 loop: CALGEMGGGSRHKLIF. Written as DNA, the CDR3 is TGTGCTCTTGGGGAAATGGGTGGGGGATCTCGCCATAAACTCATCTTT.

In this sample, this clone turned up a few times. TCRdb attributes to this sequence the protein of a much larger clone, which differs from the DNA translation at residue 15; a read error is likely, and the protein displayed is translated from the DNA. V is TRDV1 and J is TRDJ1; 7 bases are a match to TRDD3. The J gene, absent from TCRdb, was called here by matching the DNA to germline. CDR1 is TSWWSYY and CDR2 is QGS in the germline V gene. This CDR3 region has 22 residues. V shed 0 bases, J shed 0 bases, and the junction held 22 bases outside the gene matches. The CDR3 here is CALGELGPLGPGGSSYTDKLIF. DNA for the CDR3: TGTGCTCTTGGGGAACTAGGTCCTTTGGGCCCTGGGGGGTCCTCTTACACCGATAAACTCATCTTT.

The rearrangement joins TRDV1 to TRDJ1, with a tentative D call TRDD3 (7 bases). Here the J gene came from matching the DNA to germline, since TCRdb omits it. Germline loops: CDR1 TSWWSYY, CDR2 QGS. CDR3 size: 22 residues. Trimming took 2 bases from V and 0 from J, leaving 31 bases between them. In nucleotides, the CDR3 is TGTGCTCTTGGGGAAGTGCCTTCCCCGCTGAGCTGGGGGCTCACCGACACCGATAAACTCATCTTT. Protein: CALGEVPSPLSWGLTDTDKLIF.

A few counts support this clone. This likely came from a read error, as a far larger clone is one base away. The sample carries other DNA sequences with the same CDR3. This chain links TRDV1 with TRDJ2; D not resolved. The J gene was missing in TCRdb and was found by matching the end of the DNA to germline. Germline CDR1 is TSWWSYY and CDR2 is QGS. V shed 1 base and J shed 3 bases, with 21 bases lying between them. The CDR3 consists of 19 residues. CDR3 residues: CALGEPLGSRVYLTAQLFF. CDR3 bases: TGTGCTCTTGGGGAACCCCTAGGTTCTAGGGTTTATCTGACAGCACAACTCTTCTTT.

As for this clone: Just one base apart from a much larger clone, this may be a read error. Other nucleotide sequences from this sample produce the same CDR3. The V call is TRDV1, the J call TRDJ1; no clear D. No J segment appears in TCRdb, so it was assigned here by matching the sequence to germline. From germline, CDR1 is TSWWSYY and CDR2 QGS. This CDR3 contains 16 residues. The V gene lost 0 bases and the J gene lost 10 bases, with 21 bases spanning the gap. DNA of the CDR3: TGTGCTCTTGGGGAACTAAGGTTAAGTCTCCTCAGGCGACTCATCTTT. Its protein product is CALGELRLSLLRRLIF.

On this clone itself: A far larger clone is one base from this, pointing to a likely read error. Additional DNA sequences in this sample encode the identical CDR3. There is no J gene call, but TRDV2 is given as the V gene; TRDD3, the table's D call, lacks a check against the DNA. Germline V gene lookup returns CDR1 GEAIGNYY and CDR2 EKD. There are 16 residues in the CDR3. CDR3 sequence reads: CACDSLYWGPFDKLIF. CDR3 in DNA: TGTGCCTGTGACTCCTTATACTGGGGGCCCTTCGATAAGCTCATCTTT.

This clone was counted a few times. The mismatch at residue 10 between this DNA's translation and the TCRdb protein of a much larger clone likely reflects a read error; the protein shown is translated from the DNA. The rearrangement joins TRDV1 to TRDJ1; TRDD3 matches 7 bases. The J gene, absent from TCRdb, was called here by matching the DNA to germline. V gave up 0 bases and J gave up 1 base; unmatched junction bases: 29. This CDR3 has 24 residues. Germline V gene sequence: CDR1 TSWWSYY, CDR2 QGS. Here the CDR3 reads CALGELEFYPFRGGIHHITDKLIF. The CDR3 region has the DNA TGTGCTCTTGGGGAACTCGAGTTTTACCCGTTCAGAGGTGGGATACACCACATCACCGATAAACTCATCTTT.

This clone was detected a few times. The protein TCRdb gives is from a much larger clone and does not agree with this DNA's translation at residue 11, likely a read error; the protein shown here comes from the DNA. J is TRDJ1 and V is TRDV1; TRDD3 matches 8 bases. TCRdb does not report a J gene; here it was assigned by matching the DNA to germline references. CDR1 and CDR2 (germline): TSWWSYY, QGS. After removal of 5 bases from V and 1 base from J, the junction contained 24 bases not matched to a gene. The CDR3 has 21 amino acids. This CDR3 reads CALGLIQAPYGGIRCTDKLIF. CDR3 nucleotide sequence: TGTGCTCTTGGGCTAATACAGGCCCCCTACGGGGGGATAAGGTGCACCGATAAACTCATCTTT.

Notes on this clone: Being one base from a much bigger clone, this may be a read error. This same CDR3 is encoded by further DNA sequences in the sample. J is TRDJ1 and V is TRDV1; D unclear. The J gene, absent from TCRdb, was called here by matching the DNA to germline. This CDR3 contains 16 residues. The germline gives CDR1 TSWWSYY, CDR2 QGS. V was shortened by 2 bases and J by 7 bases, with 20 bases between the two germline ends. The CDR3 DNA reads as TGTGCTCTTGGGGAAGCTGTTAGAGGCCTCAGGGGTAAACTCATCTTT. Translation: CALGEAVRGLRGKLIF.

This clone has at least ten counts. This sequence may be a read error, since a much larger clone differs from it by one base. V usage is TRDV1 and J usage is TRDJ1, with 10 bases lining up with TRDD3. The J gene is not listed in TCRdb, so it was assigned here from a DNA match to germline. CDR1 is TSWWSYY and CDR2 is QGS in the germline V gene. The CDR3 length is 23 residues. Here the CDR3 reads CALGELLACGVGDTSRYTGKLIF. In nucleotides, the CDR3 is TGTGCTCTTGGGGAACTATTGGCCTGCGGGGTGGGGGATACAAGCCGGTACACCGGTAAACTCATCTTT.

This clone turned up a few times. A much larger clone differs from this one at a single base, so this may be a read error. V and J are TRDV1 and TRDJ3; TRDD3 agrees at 12 bases. The J gene was missing in TCRdb and was found by matching the end of the DNA to germline. The CDR3 consists of 24 residues. Germline V gives CDR1 TSWWSYY, CDR2 QGS. This CDR3 is CALGERPYIPTGGYFSWDTRQMFF. For the CDR3, the DNA is TGTGCTCTTGGGGAAAGGCCCTACATTCCAACTGGGGGATACTTCTCATGGGACACCAGACAGATGTTTTTC.

This clone was seen repeatedly, ten times or more. TCRdb lists the protein of a much larger clone for this DNA, which differs at residue 14, so this is likely a read error; the protein given here is translated from the DNA itself. The rearrangement joins TRAV38-2/DV8 to TRDJ1; 9 bases are shared with TRDD2. The V gene's germline CDR1 is TSESDYY and CDR2 QEAYKQQN. The CDR3 is 17 amino acids. J lost 10 bases, V lost 3 bases, and 19 bases had no gene match. CDR3 protein: CAYRTPGLPTPLSRLIF. The CDR3 DNA sequence: TGTGCTTATAGGACCCCAGGCCTTCCTACCCCTCTATCGAGACTCATCTTT.

This clone counts as medium-sized. This same CDR3 is encoded by further DNA sequences in the sample. V gene TRDV1 combines with J gene TRDJ1; the match to TRDD3 covers 12 bases. V lost 3 bases to trimming and J lost 7 bases; unmatched junction nucleotides: 36. This CDR3 contains 25 residues. From germline, CDR1 is TSWWSYY and CDR2 QGS. Written as DNA, the CDR3 is TGTGCTCTTGGGGAGTTCCAGAGGGGGCCTTCCGAAAAAAACTGGGGGATACCTTCCAACAGTAAACTCATCTTT. As protein: CALGEFQRGPSEKNWGIPSNSKLIF.

This clone was observed a few times. TCRdb's entry gives the protein of a much larger clone, which mismatches this DNA's translation at residue 23, likely from a read error; the protein reported here is translated from the DNA. No J gene was assigned, while the V gene was called as TRDV1; TRDD3, the table's D call, lacks a check against the DNA. CDR1 and CDR2 from the germline V gene are TSWWSYY and QGS. CDR3 length equals 25 residues. The CDR3 reads CALGDLRPSRTYWGSPRVNTDKHIF. The CDR3 nucleotides read TGTGCTCTTGGGGACCTACGGCCTTCCCGAACCTACTGGGGGTCTCCCCGCGTGAACACCGATAAACACATCTTT.

About this clone: Since a far larger clone is one base different, this is likely a read error. The sample contains more than one DNA sequence encoding this CDR3. V is TRDV1 and J is TRDJ3, with a tentative D call TRDD3 (8 bases). No J gene is reported in TCRdb; it was inferred here by comparing the DNA with germline. This CDR3 is built from 25 residues. Germline V lookup: CDR1 TSWWSYY, CDR2 QGS. Deletions cut 3 bases from V and 0 bases from J, with 33 bases between. In DNA, the CDR3 is TGTGCTCTTGGGGACCCAATTTTCCTACAGGGGGATAACCGTGCGGACTCCTGGGACACCCGACAGATGTTTTTC. Protein: CALGDPIFLQGDNRADSWDTRQMFF.